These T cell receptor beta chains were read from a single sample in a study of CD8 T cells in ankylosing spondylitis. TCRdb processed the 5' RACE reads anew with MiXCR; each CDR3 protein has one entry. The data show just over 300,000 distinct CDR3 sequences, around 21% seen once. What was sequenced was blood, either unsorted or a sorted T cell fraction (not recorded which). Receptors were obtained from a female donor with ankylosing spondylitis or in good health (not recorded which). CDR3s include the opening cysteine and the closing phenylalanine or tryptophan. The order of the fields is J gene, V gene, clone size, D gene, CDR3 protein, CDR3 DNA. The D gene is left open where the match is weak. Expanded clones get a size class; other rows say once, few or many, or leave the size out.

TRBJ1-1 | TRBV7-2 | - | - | CASSSNTGRTEAFF | TGTGCCAGCAGCTCAAACACGGGGCGCACTGAAGCTTTCTTT
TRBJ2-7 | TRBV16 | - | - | CASSQGDIVRREQYF | TGTGCCAGCAGCCAAGGGGACATCGTTCGCCGCGAGCAGTACTTC
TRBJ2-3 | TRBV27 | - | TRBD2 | CASSWVGGRAGDTQYF | TGTGCCAGCAGTTGGGTTGGCGGGAGGGCCGGAGATACGCAGTATTTT
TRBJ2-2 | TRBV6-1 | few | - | CASSRGGANTGELFF | TGTGCCAGCAGTAGAGGGGGTGCGAACACCGGGGAGCTGTTTTTT
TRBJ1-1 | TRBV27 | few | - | CASGALGGVSTEAFF | TGTGCCAGCGGCGCTCTGGGGGGGGTGAGTACTGAAGCTTTCTTT
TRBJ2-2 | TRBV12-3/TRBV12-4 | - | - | CASRPAGRELFF | TGTGCCAGCAGGCCAGCCGGCAGGGAGCTGTTTTTT
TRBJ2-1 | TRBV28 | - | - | CASSFRDGQFF | TGTGCCAGCAGTTTCCGGGACGGGCAGTTCTTC
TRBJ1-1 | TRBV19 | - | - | CASSIEGSPNTEAFF | TGTGCCAGTAGTATAGAGGGTTCACCGAACACTGAAGCTTTCTTT
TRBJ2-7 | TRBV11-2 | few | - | CASSQTGISYEQYF | TGTGCCAGCAGCCAGACTGGGATCTCCTACGAGCAGTACTTC
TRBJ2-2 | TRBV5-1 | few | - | CASRFTGYNTGELFF | TGCGCCAGCAGATTTACAGGGTACAACACCGGGGAGCTGTTTTTT
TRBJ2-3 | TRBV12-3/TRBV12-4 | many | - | CASRFTDTQYF | TGTGCCAGCAGGTTCACAGATACGCAGTATTTT
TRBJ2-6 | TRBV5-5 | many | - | CASSSNSGANVLTF | TGTGCCAGCAGTTCGAATTCTGGGGCCAACGTCCTGACTTTC